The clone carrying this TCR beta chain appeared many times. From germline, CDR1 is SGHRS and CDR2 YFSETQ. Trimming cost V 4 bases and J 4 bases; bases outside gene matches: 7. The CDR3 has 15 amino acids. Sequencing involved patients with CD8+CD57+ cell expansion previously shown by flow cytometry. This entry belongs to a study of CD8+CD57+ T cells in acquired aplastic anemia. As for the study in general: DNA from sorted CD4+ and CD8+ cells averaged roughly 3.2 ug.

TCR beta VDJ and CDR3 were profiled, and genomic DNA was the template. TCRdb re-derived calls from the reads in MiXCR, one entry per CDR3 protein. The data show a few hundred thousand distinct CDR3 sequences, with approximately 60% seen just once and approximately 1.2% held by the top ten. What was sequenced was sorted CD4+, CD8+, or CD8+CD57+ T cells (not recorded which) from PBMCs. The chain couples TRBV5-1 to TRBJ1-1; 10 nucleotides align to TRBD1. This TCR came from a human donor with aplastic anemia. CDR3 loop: CASSPTWTGGTEAFF. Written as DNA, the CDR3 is TGCGCCAGCAGCCCCACCTGGACAGGGGGCACTGAAGCTTTCTTT.